These 16 T cell receptor beta chains share one sample of origin, sequenced in a study of T cell responses to AZD1222 COVID-19 vaccine. Method: immunoSEQ multiplex PCR; TCRdb's copy keeps in-frame clones and lacks some. The sample holds some 130,000 clones, approximately 94% seen once. Sequencing was performed on peripheral blood, taken on day 0 of AZD1222 vaccination. The origin of the receptors is an adult in good health.

This chain joins TRBV9 and TRBJ2-3, with D maybe TRBD2 (5 bases). CDR3 length equals 13 residues. The germline V and J ends were trimmed by 7 bases and 6 bases, with 15 bases remaining between them. Germline CDR1 is SGDLS and CDR2 is YYNGEE. This chain's CDR3 is CASSRTAMDTQYF. CDR3 in DNA: TGTGCCAGCTCAAGGACTGCGATGGATACGCAGTATTTT.

V and J are TRBV2 and TRBJ2-5, with 9 bases lining up with TRBD1. Germline CDR1 reads SNHLY; CDR2 reads FYNNEI. The CDR3 spans 16 residues. Trimming removed 5 bases from V and 4 bases from J; junction bases left unmatched: 11. DNA of the CDR3: TGTGCCAGCAGTAGAACCCCCCGGACAGGGGCAGAGACCCAGTACTTC. It translates to CASSRTPRTGAETQYF.

The chain employs TRBV30 and TRBJ2-3, with 13 bases lining up with TRBD2. V lost 5 bases to trimming and J lost 4 bases; unmatched junction nucleotides: 6. Per the germline V gene, CDR1 is GTSNPN and CDR2 is SVGIG (reference sequence). This CDR3 has 15 residues. The CDR3 nucleotides read TGTGCCTGGGCGGGACTAGCGGGACGGGCAGATACGCAGTATTTT. This sequence encodes CAWAGLAGRADTQYF. The whole variable domain, remainder taken from reference TRBV30 and TRBJ2-3, is SQTIHQWPATLVQPVGSPLSLECTVEGTSNPNLYWYRQAAGRGLQLLFYSVGIGQISSEVPQNLSASRPQDRQFILSSKKLLLSDSGFYLCAWAGLAGRADTQYFGPGTRLTVL.

This chain uses TRBV5-1 with TRBJ2-7, with 8 bases matching TRBD1. CDR1 and CDR2 (germline): SGHRS, YFSETQ. Trimming cost V 4 bases and J 5 bases; bases outside gene matches: 5. CDR3 size: 13 residues. CDR3 sequence (DNA): TGCGCCAGCAGCCAGGACAGGGTAAACGAGCAGTACTTC. This sequence encodes CASSQDRVNEQYF.

The chain carries TRBV7-2 and TRBJ1-5, with D possibly matching TRBD1 (5 bases). CDR3 size: 14 residues. The germline V gene encodes CDR1 SGHTA and CDR2 FQGNSA. V dropped 4 bases and J dropped 5 bases, with 12 bases sitting between them. For the CDR3, the DNA is TGTGCCAGCAGCTACCTGGGGGGGGATCAGCCCCAGCATTTT. This encodes CASSYLGGDQPQHF.

This clone was counted between two and nine times. The gene calls are TRBV28 and TRBJ1-1; D unresolved. V lost 0 bases and J lost 2, with 7 bases in between. This CDR3 region has 14 residues. Germline CDR1 and CDR2: MDHEN and SYDVKM. For the CDR3, the DNA is TGTGCCAGCAGTTTATGGAGGAGCAACACTGAAGCTTTCTTT. Amino acid sequence: CASSLWRSNTEAFF.

The J gene is TRBJ2-7, the V gene TRBV14; D may be TRBD1 (6 bases). Per the germline V gene, CDR1 is SGHDN and CDR2 is FVKESK. The V and J ends lost 1 base and 6 bases respectively, with 13 bases between them. This CDR3 has 14 amino acids. CDR3: CASSQGPSRGEQYF. The CDR3 DNA is TGTGCCAGCAGCCAAGGCCCCTCCAGGGGCGAGCAGTACTTC.

The rearrangement uses TRBV12-3 or TRBV12-4 and TRBJ2-7; D is perhaps TRBD1 (6 bases). Between the trimmed V and J ends, which lost 3 bases and 2 bases, there was a span of 8 bases. The CDR3 covers 13 residues. The CDR3 sequence is CASSFSGAYEQYF. The CDR3 bases are TGTGCCAGCAGTTTTTCAGGGGCCTACGAGCAGTACTTC.

V usage is TRBV27 and J usage is TRBJ1-5, with D perhaps matching TRBD1 (5 bases). V lost 6 bases and J lost 4, with 16 bases in between. The germline V gene has CDR1 MNHEY and CDR2 SMNVEV (reference sequence). The CDR3 totals 15 residues. CDR3 sequence (DNA): TGTGCCAGCAGGCCTCCAGGGAGGGAGAATCAGCCCCAGCATTTT. This gives the protein CASRPPGRENQPQHF.

This sequence joins TRBV19 and TRBJ2-5; TRBD1 might be the D (6 bases). Germline lookup yields CDR1 LNHDA and CDR2 SQIVND (reference sequence). This CDR3 contains 13 residues. V lost 4 bases, J lost 5 bases, and 11 bases lay in between. CDR3 DNA sequence: TGTGCCAGTAGTACACAGGGAGTTGAGACCCAGTACTTC. As protein: CASSTQGVETQYF.

The chain employs TRBV10-2 and TRBJ2-7; TRBD2 matches 8 bases. Germline CDR1 and CDR2: WSHSY and SAAADI. After removal of 6 bases from V and 0 bases from J, the junction contained 4 bases not matched to a gene. The CDR3 contains 14 residues. The CDR3 is CASRTSGSSYEQYF. CDR3 bases: TGCGCCAGCAGAACCAGCGGGAGCTCCTACGAGCAGTACTTC.

The chain has TRBV6-5 and TRBJ1-4; D may be TRBD1 (6 bases). The CDR3 runs to 15 residues. Germline assignment: CDR1 MNHEY and CDR2 SVGAGI. Trimming pared 2 bases from V and 5 bases from J, leaving 12 bases between. This chain's CDR3 is CASSYGGAINEKLFF. CDR3 coding DNA: TGTGCCAGCAGTTACGGGGGGGCCATAAATGAAAAACTGTTTTTT.

The J gene is TRBJ2-1, the V gene TRBV27; 8 nucleotides agree with TRBD1. With V trimmed by 2 bases and J by 8 bases, 5 bases remained unmatched. This CDR3 has 14 residues. CDR1 and CDR2 from the germline V gene are MNHEY and SMNVEV (reference sequence). The CDR3 region is CASSLGTGGYEQFF. The CDR3 DNA is TGTGCCAGCAGTTTAGGAACAGGGGGGTATGAGCAGTTCTTC.

The chain combines TRBV19 with TRBJ2-3; D possibly corresponds to TRBD1 (6 bases). With 8 bases removed from V and 2 bases from J, the gap between germline ends came to 23 bases. This CDR3 has 17 amino acids. The germline V gene has CDR1 LNHDA and CDR2 SQIVND (reference sequence). DNA of the CDR3: TGTGCCAGTGCAGAATATGAAGGGGGAGCGGACACAGATACGCAGTATTTT. It is translated as CASAEYEGGADTDTQYF.

The chain combines TRBV29-1 with TRBJ2-3; TRBD2 aligns across 11 bases. CDR3 length: 18 residues. Losses at the gene ends were 3 bases for V and 6 bases for J; bases not matched to a gene: 17. Germline V gene sequence: CDR1 SQVTM, CDR2 ANQGSEA. In DNA form, the CDR3 reads TGCAGCGTTGATCCCCTGACTAGCGGGAATCCGAGGTCGGATACGCAGTATTTT. This translates into CSVDPLTSGNPRSDTQYF.

This rearrangement joins TRBV6-6 to TRBJ2-3, with TRBD2 matching 10 bases. The CDR3 has 16 amino acids. V shed 10 bases, J shed 1 base, and the junction held 11 bases outside the gene matches. CDR1 is MNHNY and CDR2 is SVGAGI in the germline V gene (reference sequence). CDR3 nucleotide sequence: TGTGCCACCCTAGCGGGAGCGTGGGGGGGCACAGATACGCAGTATTTT. Residues: CATLAGAWGGTDTQYF.